The 16 T cell receptor gamma chains in this list originate from one sample, sequenced in a study of gamma-delta T cells after stem cell transplantation. With CATT, TCRdb re-called clones from the RT-PCR reads. The data hold around 600 gamma-chain clones, with around 32% observed a single time. The source material was gamma-delta T cells. These receptors all stem from a human donor. It is not recorded whose cells these are; they may come from a transplant donor.

By sample share, this clone is large. The chain is built from TRGV2 and TRGJ1 or TRGJ2. The CDR3 spans 13 residues. The V segment lost 0 bases and the J segment 7 bases; nucleotides outside the gene matches: 6. The germline CDR1 and CDR2 sequences are EGSNGY and YDSYNSKV. In DNA, the CDR3 is TGTGCCACCTGGGACGGGCTCGAGTATAAGAAACTCTTT. This translates into CATWDGLEYKKLF.

This clone is large. The V gene is TRGV9, the J gene TRGJP. As TCRdb names no J gene, one was assigned here on the basis of a DNA match to germline. The CDR3 consists of 17 residues. V shed 0 bases, J shed 2 bases, and the junction held 1 base outside the gene matches. Germline-derived CDR1 and CDR2 are GITISATS and ISYDGTV (reference sequence). The CDR3 DNA reads as TGTGCCTTGTGGGAGGTGCGGCAAGAGTTGGGCAAAAAAATCAAGGTATTT. It specifies CALWEVRQELGKKIKVF.

By proportion, this clone is large. The V and J genes are TRGV9 and TRGJ1 or TRGJ2. The J gene was not available in TCRdb and was assigned here by matching the DNA to germline segments. V lost 3 bases to trimming and J lost 3 bases; unmatched junction nucleotides: 5. This CDR3 is built from 13 residues. Germline V gives CDR1 GITISATS, CDR2 ISYDGTV (reference sequence). DNA of the CDR3: TGTGCCTTGTGGGAGCCATCTTATTATAAGAAACTCTTT. It specifies CALWEPSYYKKLF.

As to this clone: A read error may explain this, as a much larger clone is one base away. The gene calls are TRGV3 and TRGJ1 or TRGJ2. In the absence of a J gene in TCRdb, the DNA was matched to germline to assign it here. The CDR3 has 11 residues. Germline lookup yields CDR1 VTNTFY and CDR2 YDVSTARD (reference sequence). CDR3 loop: CAAWDNLKKLF. As DNA, the CDR3 is TGTGCCGCCTGGGACAACCTTAAGAAACTCTTT.

Concerning this clone itself: A much bigger clone sits one base away, suggesting this may be a read error. CDR3 region: CALWEPSSDWIETF. CDR3 nucleotides: TGTGCCTTGTGGGAGCCGAGTAGTGATTGGATCGAGACGTTT. The V segment is TRGV9, and no J call was made. The germline gives CDR1 GITISATS, CDR2 ISYDGTV (reference sequence). The CDR3 is 14 residues long.

This clone has a handful of counts. Since a far larger clone is one base different, this is likely a read error. The chain couples TRGV2 to TRGJP2. No J gene was available from TCRdb, and it was assigned here by a germline match of the DNA. Trimming removed 1 base from V and 3 bases from J; junction bases left unmatched: 11. The CDR3 extends over 17 amino acids. Germline lookup yields CDR1 EGSNGY and CDR2 YDSYNSKV. CDR3 sequence reads: CATWDGEHGGSDWIKTF. In DNA, the CDR3 is TGTGCCACCTGGGACGGCGAACACGGAGGTAGTGATTGGATCAAGACGTTT.

This clone was seen a handful of times. The V call is TRGV3, the J call TRGJ1 or TRGJ2. Assignment of the J gene here rests on matching the DNA to germline, because TCRdb gives none. With V trimmed by 0 bases and J by 11 bases, 4 bases remained unmatched. Germline V gene sequence: CDR1 VTNTFY, CDR2 YDVSTARD (reference sequence). The CDR3 is 11 residues long. The CDR3 DNA reads TGTGCCACCTGGGACAGGCCGGAGAAACTCTTT. Amino acids: CATWDRPEKLF.

This clone has only a few counts. V usage is TRGV3 and J usage is TRGJ1 or TRGJ2. TCRdb supplies no J gene; here it was assigned by aligning the nucleotide sequence to germline. CDR3 length equals 15 residues. V gave up 0 bases and J gave up 4 bases; unmatched junction bases: 9. CDR1 is VTNTFY and CDR2 is YDVSTARD in the germline V gene (reference sequence). The CDR3 coding sequence is TGTGCCACCTGGGACAGGCGAAGCCCGTATTATAAGAAACTCTTT. Translation: CATWDRRSPYYKKLF.

The rearrangement links TRGV2 to TRGJ1 or TRGJ2. TCRdb carries no J gene annotation; the J gene was assigned here by matching the DNA with germline. Unmatched junction bases numbered 4, after V lost 0 bases and J lost 11 bases. CDR1 is EGSNGY, CDR2 YDSYNSKV, per germline. This CDR3 is built from 11 residues. The CDR3 sequence is CATWDGSEKLF. The CDR3 DNA reads as TGTGCCACCTGGGACGGGTCGGAGAAACTCTTT.

Comment on this clone: A much larger clone differs by one base, so this may be a read error. The sample holds other DNA sequences that translate to the same CDR3. Called V gene: TRGV8; the J gene was not called. This CDR3 has 11 residues. CDR1 and CDR2 (germline): VENAVY, YDSYNSRV. In DNA form, the CDR3 reads TGTGCCACCTGGGATAGGCCCGGGAAACTCTTC. As protein: CATWDRPGKLF.

This clone is large in the sample. The V call is TRGV2, the J call TRGJ1 or TRGJ2. The J gene is not listed in TCRdb, so it was assigned here from a DNA match to germline. Unmatched junction bases numbered 4, after V lost 3 bases and J lost 2 bases. Germline values: CDR1 EGSNGY, CDR2 YDSYNSKV. The CDR3 is 13 residues long. CDR3 DNA sequence: TGTGCCACCTGGGACTTGGATTATTATAAGAAACTCTTT. Its translation is CATWDLDYYKKLF.

Relative to its sample, this clone is large. The same CDR3 can be traced to other DNA sequences in this sample. The chain couples TRGV2 to TRGJ1 or TRGJ2. TCRdb does not report a J gene; here it was assigned by matching the DNA to germline references. CDR3 length equals 12 residues. Germline trimming cut 0 bases from V and 9 bases from J; bases unmatched to any gene: 5. The germline CDR1 and CDR2 sequences are EGSNGY and YDSYNSKV. CDR3 sequence reads: CATWDGQGKKLF. CDR3 coding DNA: TGTGCCACCTGGGACGGGCAGGGTAAGAAACTCTTT.

The genes are TRGV2 and TRGJ1 or TRGJ2. The J gene, missing from TCRdb, was assigned here through DNA to germline matching. Per the germline V gene, CDR1 is EGSNGY and CDR2 is YDSYNSKV. This CDR3 is built from 11 residues. The V gene end was trimmed by 3 bases and the J gene end by 8 bases; junction bases not matched to a gene: 4. The CDR3 nucleotides read TGTGCCACCTGGGACAGGGATAAGAAACTCTTT. Protein product: CATWDRDKKLF.

Relative to its sample, this clone is large (0.1 to 1%). In the same sample, other DNA sequences code for this CDR3. The chain employs TRGV3 and TRGJ1 or TRGJ2. The J gene is absent in TCRdb and was assigned here via DNA matching to germline. Trimming at V came to 0 bases and at J to 7 bases, leaving 3 bases not matched to a gene. The CDR3 has 12 residues. Germline V gene lookup returns CDR1 VTNTFY and CDR2 YDVSTARD (reference sequence). The CDR3 DNA follows: TGTGCCACCTGGGACAGGCGGTATAAGAAACTCTTT. This gives the protein CATWDRRYKKLF.

The chain links TRGV2 to TRGJP2. TCRdb lists no J gene, so it was determined here by aligning the DNA to germline. The junction had 11 bases not matched to a gene; V was cut back by 2 bases and J by 5 bases. The CDR3 consists of 16 residues. In germline, CDR1 is EGSNGY, CDR2 YDSYNSKV. The CDR3 sequence: CATWDERAGSDWIKTF. The CDR3 nucleotides are TGTGCCACCTGGGACGAAAGGGCTGGGAGTGATTGGATCAAGACGTTT.

This clone is deemed large. The rearrangement joins TRGV9 to TRGJ1 or TRGJ2. V trimming: 2 bases; J trimming: 6 bases; junction bases outside the gene matches: 4. From germline, CDR1 is GITISATS and CDR2 ISYDGTV (reference sequence). The CDR3 has 12 residues. CDR3 nucleotide sequence: TGTGCCTTGTGGGAGGGAGCTTATAAGAAACTCTTT. Translating gives CALWEGAYKKLF.